The 21 T cell receptor beta chains given below trace back to one sample, sequenced in a study of T cell changes during pregnancy in multiple sclerosis. Sequencing used immunoSEQ multiplex PCR; TCRdb keeps in-frame clones, though not all of them. This repertoire shows over 50,000 clones, about 90% found once; its top ten account for 2.3%. The sample consisted of peripheral blood, taken in the first trimester of pregnancy. The receptors come from a female donor with multiple sclerosis, enrolled in a pregnancy study.

This chain uses TRBV28 with TRBJ2-1, with D unresolved. The CDR3 loop spans 12 amino acids. The V gene lost 3 bases and the J gene lost 7 bases, with 7 bases spanning the gap. CDR1 is MDHEN and CDR2 is SYDVKM in the germline V gene. The CDR3 DNA is TGTGCCAGCAGTTTCAGATGGAATGAGCAGTTCTTC. It is translated as CASSFRWNEQFF.

The chain links TRBV10-3 to TRBJ2-7; TRBD2 agrees at 8 bases. Germline CDR1 is ENHRY and CDR2 is SYGVKD. V trimming: 3 bases; J trimming: 5 bases; junction bases outside the gene matches: 9. The CDR3 consists of 15 residues. Written as DNA, the CDR3 is TGTGCCATCAGTGAAAACGAAGACGGGAGGGACGAGCAGTACTTC. Encoded protein: CAISENEDGRDEQYF.

The rearrangement joins TRBV29-1 to TRBJ1-2; D call uncertain. The V end was cut by 8 bases, the J end by 8 bases, with 24 bases between. Germline lookup yields CDR1 SQVTM and CDR2 ANQGSEA. The CDR3 is made up of 14 amino acids. CDR3 nucleotides: TGCAGCATCCTATCCAGCGAGGGTGGCTTGGGCTACACCTTC. It is translated as CSILSSEGGLGYTF.

This chain links TRBV28 with TRBJ1-1; D uncertain. CDR1 and CDR2 from the germline V gene are MDHEN and SYDVKM. This CDR3 comprises 13 residues. The V and J ends lost 5 bases and 3 bases respectively, with 10 bases between them. CDR3 nucleotides: TGTGCCAGCAGTCTGTATAGAGACACTGAAGCTTTCTTT. Amino acids: CASSLYRDTEAFF.

This clone was detected only a few times. The V gene is TRBV29-1, the J gene TRBJ2-6; D remains unclear. The CDR3 runs 12 residues. CDR1 SQVTM and CDR2 ANQGSEA come from the germline V gene. Trimming shortened V by 3 bases and J by 7 bases, and 7 bases separated the two germline ends. CDR3 sequence: CSVEAGANVLTF. The CDR3 nucleotides are TGCAGCGTTGAGGCAGGTGCCAACGTCCTGACTTTC.

This clone was picked up a small number of times. The chain combines TRBV28 with TRBJ1-1; 7 bases map to TRBD1. Germline V gene sequence: CDR1 MDHEN, CDR2 SYDVKM. The CDR3 totals 14 residues. J lost 0 bases, V lost 4 bases, and 2 bases had no gene match. The DNA for the CDR3 is TGTGCCAGCAGTTGGGGACAGTTGAACACTGAAGCTTTCTTT. Translating gives CASSWGQLNTEAFF.

This clone was seen only a few times. The genes are TRBV7-3 and TRBJ1-1; 10 positions agree with TRBD1. Trimming at V came to 6 bases and at J to 5 bases, leaving 3 bases not matched to a gene. Germline loops: CDR1 SGHTA, CDR2 FQGTGA. The CDR3 spans 13 residues. This chain's CDR3 is CASRGTGETEAFF. The CDR3 DNA reads TGTGCCAGCAGGGGGACAGGGGAGACTGAAGCTTTCTTT.

The chain links TRBV19 to TRBJ1-2; possible D gene TRBD1, 6 bases. Germline CDR1 and CDR2: LNHDA and SQIVND (reference sequence). This CDR3 comprises 14 residues. V was trimmed by 6 bases and J by 2 bases, leaving 13 bases between them. CDR3 sequence reads: CASSPTGTNYGYTF. The DNA for the CDR3 is TGTGCCAGTAGCCCGACAGGTACGAACTATGGCTACACCTTC.

CDR3: CASSFLSSGDQETQYF. The CDR3 DNA reads TGTGCCAGCAGTTTTTTGTCTAGCGGGGACCAAGAGACCCAGTACTTC. This chain links TRBV27 with TRBJ2-5, with 9 bases aligning to TRBD2. Per germline, CDR1 MNHEY and CDR2 SMNVEV (reference sequence). This CDR3 is built from 16 residues. J gave up 0 bases and V 3 bases, and 5 bases lay outside the gene matches.

The rearrangement joins TRBV4-3 to TRBJ2-7, with 8 nucleotides matching TRBD2. Losses at the gene ends were 0 bases for V and 5 bases for J; bases not matched to a gene: 9. This CDR3 contains 16 residues. CDR1 and CDR2 from the germline V gene are LGHNA and YSLEER. CDR3 sequence reads: CASSQDWERELNEQYF. The DNA for the CDR3 is TGCGCCAGCAGCCAAGATTGGGAGCGGGAGCTAAACGAGCAGTACTTC.

J is TRBJ2-5 and V is TRBV9, with TRBD2 as a possible D gene (5 bases). The germline V gene has CDR1 SGDLS and CDR2 YYNGEE. V lost 2 bases and J lost 3, with 14 bases in between. CDR3 length: 15 amino acids. The CDR3, as DNA: TGTGCCAGCAGCGTCTCGGGAAACCCAGAAGAGACCCAGTACTTC. Residues: CASSVSGNPEETQYF.

This clone was seen a few times. J is TRBJ1-2 and V is TRBV19; 7 positions match TRBD1. Germline values: CDR1 LNHDA, CDR2 SQIVND (reference sequence). The CDR3 has 16 amino acids. Losses at the gene ends were 0 bases for V and 3 bases for J; bases not matched to a gene: 7. The CDR3 loop is CASSIDTTGNYYGYTF. CDR3 DNA: TGTGCCAGTAGTATAGATACGACAGGGAACTACTATGGCTACACCTTC. The complete variable domain, with remaining parts taken from reference TRBV19 and TRBJ1-2, reads DGGITQSPKYLFRKEGQNVTLSCEQNLNHDAMYWYRQDPGQGLRLIYYSQIVNDFQKGDIAEGYSVSREKKESFPLTVTSAQKNPTAFYLCASSIDTTGNYYGYTFGSGTRLTVV.

This chain links TRBV28 with TRBJ1-4, with TRBD1 matching 10 bases. There are 16 residues in the CDR3. The trim removed 6 bases at V and 9 bases at J, leaving 13 bases unmatched. CDR1 is MDHEN and CDR2 is SYDVKM in the germline V gene. CDR3 nucleotide sequence: TGTGCCAGCAGCCCCACGACGACAGGGGGCAGGAAAAAACTGTTTTTT. Protein sequence: CASSPTTTGGRKKLFF. Looking up the rest from reference TRBV28 and TRBJ1-4 gives the full variable domain: DVKVTQSSRYLVKRTGEKVFLECVQDMDHENMFWYRQDPGLGLRLIYFSYDVKMKEKGDIPEGYSVSREKKERFSLILESASTNQTSMYLCASSPTTTGGRKKLFFGSGTQLSVL.

A word on this clone: The identical CDR3 is also encoded by other nucleotide sequences in the sample. The J gene is TRBJ2-7, the V gene TRBV4-1; 10 positions agree with TRBD1. This CDR3 comprises 17 residues. Germline CDR1 MGHRA, CDR2 YSYEKL. V was clipped by 4 bases and J by 1 base; unmatched bases: 10. CDR3 DNA sequence: TGCGCCAGCAGCCCAGGACGACAGGGGGCTCCTTCCTACGAGCAGTACTTC. Amino acid sequence: CASSPGRQGAPSYEQYF.

This chain uses TRBV7-9 with TRBJ2-5; tentatively, D is TRBD1 (5 bases). CDR3 size: 15 residues. Deletions cut 5 bases from V and 5 bases from J, with 18 bases between. Germline V gene sequence: CDR1 SEHNR, CDR2 FQNEAQ (reference sequence). The CDR3 DNA reads TGTGCCAGCAGCCCCGGGCAGGGCGCCGGGGAGACCCAGTACTTC. Its protein is CASSPGQGAGETQYF.

Only one count was recorded for this clone. V is TRBV7-2 and J is TRBJ2-7; 9 bases fit TRBD1. Germline CDR1 and CDR2: SGHTA and FQGNSA. The junction had 7 bases not matched to a gene; V was cut back by 6 bases and J by 7 bases. The CDR3 runs to 13 residues. The CDR3 bases are TGTGCCAGCAGGTCAACAGGGGGCTGGGAGCAGTACTTC. Its protein is CASRSTGGWEQYF. Full variable domain (outside the CDR3, taken from reference TRBV7-2 and TRBJ2-7): GAGVSQSPSNKVTEKGKDVELRCDPISGHTALYWYRQSLGQGLEFLIYFQGNSAPDKSGLPSDRFSAERTGGSVSTLTIQRTQQEDSAVYLCASRSTGGWEQYFGPGTRLTVT.

The V and J genes are TRBV14 and TRBJ1-2; D unresolved. V gave up 1 base and J gave up 5 bases, with 14 bases separating them. The germline gives CDR1 SGHDN, CDR2 FVKESK. This CDR3 region has 15 residues. This chain's CDR3 is CASSQGWEAEYGYTF. For the CDR3, the DNA is TGTGCCAGCAGCCAAGGCTGGGAGGCTGAGTATGGCTACACCTTC.

The chain has TRBV28 and TRBJ1-2; D perhaps matches TRBD1 (5 bases). This CDR3 comprises 13 residues. V lost 5 bases and J 7 bases, leaving 14 bases between the germline ends. Germline V lookup: CDR1 MDHEN, CDR2 SYDVKM. CDR3 bases: TGTGCCAGCAGTAGGACGGGGGGTAGTGGCTACACCTTC. It translates to CASSRTGGSGYTF.

This chain connects TRBV15 to TRBJ1-4; D possibly corresponds to TRBD1 (5 bases). CDR1 is LNHNV, CDR2 YYDKDF, per germline (reference sequence). CDR3 size: 17 residues. V lost 8 bases and J lost 8, with 27 bases in between. Here the CDR3 DNA reads TGTGCCACCGCGCGCGGATCGACCAGGGAGGGGTCCGAAAAACTGTTTTTT. Amino acids: CATARGSTREGSEKLFF.

The V and J genes are TRBV7-9 and TRBJ2-7, with 7 bases fitting TRBD2. The germline V gene encodes CDR1 SEHNR and CDR2 FQNEAQ (reference sequence). V was pared by 5 bases and J by 0 bases, with 10 bases of the junction left unmatched. This CDR3 is built from 16 residues. The CDR3 loop reads CASSPGNSGRSYEQYF. The DNA of the CDR3 is TGTGCCAGCAGCCCGGGGAATAGCGGGCGCTCCTACGAGCAGTACTTC.

The genes are TRBV6-6 and TRBJ2-2; 8 nucleotides line up with TRBD2. This CDR3 comprises 14 residues. The J segment lost 6 bases and the V segment lost 6 bases, leaving 6 bases of the junction unmatched. Germline CDR1 MNHNY, CDR2 SVGAGI (reference sequence). CDR3 sequence: CASSPSGRAGELFF. DNA of the CDR3: TGTGCCAGCAGCCCGAGCGGGAGAGCCGGGGAGCTGTTTTTT.